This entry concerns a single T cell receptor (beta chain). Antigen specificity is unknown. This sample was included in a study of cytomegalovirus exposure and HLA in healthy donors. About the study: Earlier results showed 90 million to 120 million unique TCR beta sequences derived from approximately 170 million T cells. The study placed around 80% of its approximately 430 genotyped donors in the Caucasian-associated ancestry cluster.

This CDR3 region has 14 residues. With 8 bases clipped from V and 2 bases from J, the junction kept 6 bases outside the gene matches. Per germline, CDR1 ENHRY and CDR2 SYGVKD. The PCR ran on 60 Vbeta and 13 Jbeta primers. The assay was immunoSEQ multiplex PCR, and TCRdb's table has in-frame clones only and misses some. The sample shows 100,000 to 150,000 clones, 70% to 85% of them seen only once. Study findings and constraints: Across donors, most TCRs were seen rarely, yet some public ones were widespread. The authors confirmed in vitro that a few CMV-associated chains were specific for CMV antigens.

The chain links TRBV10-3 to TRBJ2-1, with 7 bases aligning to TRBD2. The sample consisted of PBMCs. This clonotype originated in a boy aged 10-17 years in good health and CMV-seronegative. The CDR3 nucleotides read TGTGCCATCCGTCCGAGCGGGGCCTACAATGAGCAGTTCTTC. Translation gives CAIRPSGAYNEQFF.